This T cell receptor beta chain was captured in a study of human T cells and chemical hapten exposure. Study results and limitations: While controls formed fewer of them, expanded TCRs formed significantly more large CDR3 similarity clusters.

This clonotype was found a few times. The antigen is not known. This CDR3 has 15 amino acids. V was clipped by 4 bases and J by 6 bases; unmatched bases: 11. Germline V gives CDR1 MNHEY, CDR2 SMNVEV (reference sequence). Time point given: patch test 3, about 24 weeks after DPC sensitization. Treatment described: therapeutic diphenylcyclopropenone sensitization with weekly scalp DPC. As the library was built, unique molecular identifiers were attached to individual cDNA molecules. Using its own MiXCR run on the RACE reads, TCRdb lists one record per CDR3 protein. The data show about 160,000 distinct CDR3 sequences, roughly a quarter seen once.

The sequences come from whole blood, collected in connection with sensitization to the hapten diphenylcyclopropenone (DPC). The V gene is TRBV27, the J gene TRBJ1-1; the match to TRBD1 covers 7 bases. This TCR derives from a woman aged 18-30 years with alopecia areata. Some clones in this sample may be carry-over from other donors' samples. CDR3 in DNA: TGTGCCAGCAGTTCCCTACAGGGGCGCTATTCTGAAGCTTTCTTT. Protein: CASSSLQGRYSEAFF.